A single sample is the source of the 4 T cell receptor beta chains below, sequenced in a study of glioma-infiltrating T cells. Using RNA template, CDR3s of TCR alpha and beta were amplified with iRepertoire arm-PCR. TCRdb re-called the multiplex PCR reads through MiXCR, storing one row per CDR3 protein. Of about 89,000 distinct CDR3 sequences in the sample, approximately 22% are singletons; the top ten hold approximately 6.7%. Sequencing was carried out using glioma tissue, nonneoplastic brain tissue, or PBMCs (not recorded which). The receptors stem from a human donor with low-grade glioma or glioblastoma, undergoing nonglioma brain surgery, or in good health (not recorded which).

This clonotype was recorded many times. The chain couples TRBV6-1 to TRBJ1-5; D call uncertain. V was pared by 6 bases and J by 1 base, with 4 bases between. CDR1 MNHNS and CDR2 SASEGT come from the germline V gene. The CDR3 runs 12 residues. The CDR3 spells CASRNSNQPQHF. Here the CDR3 DNA reads TGTGCCAGCAGAAACAGCAATCAGCCCCAGCATTTT.

By share, this clonotype counts as medium-sized (0.01 to 0.1%). The rearrangement joins TRBV20-1 to TRBJ1-5; 7 bases map to TRBD1. Germline CDR1 and CDR2: DFQATT and SNEGSKA (reference sequence). J gave up 7 bases and V 3 bases, and 6 bases lay outside the gene matches. CDR3 length equals 13 residues. DNA for the CDR3: TGCAGTGCTAGGAGGACAGGAAGACAGCCCCAGCATTTT. It specifies CSARRTGRQPQHF.

Concerning this clonotype: The junction does not match germline at one end; this may be a read error. The chain recombines TRBV5-1 with TRBJ2-1; D is undetermined. CDR1 and CDR2 from the germline V gene are SGHRS and YFSETQ. The CDR3 runs to 12 residues. The CDR3 region is CAISSQYNEQFF. The CDR3 DNA is TGCGCCATCAGCTCCCAATACAATGAGCAGTTCTTC. The entire variable domain, with the rest obtained from reference TRBV5-1 and TRBJ2-1, is as follows: KAGVTQTPRYLIKTRGQQVTLSCSPISGHRSVSWYQQTPGQGLQFLFEYFSETQRNKGNFPGRFSGRQFSNSRSEMNVSTLELGDSALYLCAISSQYNEQFFGPGTRLTVL.

A note on this clonotype: Since a much larger clone is just one base distant, this may be a read error. The chain uses TRBV14 and TRBJ1-1; weak D call: TRBD1 (6 bases). There are 14 residues in the CDR3. The V gene's germline CDR1 is SGHDN and CDR2 FVKESK. The V end lost 8 bases, the J end lost 5 bases, and 18 bases lay between the germline ends. The CDR3, as DNA: TGTGCCAGCCGCCTACTGGGGGGCAATACTGAAGCTTTCTTT. Translation gives CASRLLGGNTEAFF.